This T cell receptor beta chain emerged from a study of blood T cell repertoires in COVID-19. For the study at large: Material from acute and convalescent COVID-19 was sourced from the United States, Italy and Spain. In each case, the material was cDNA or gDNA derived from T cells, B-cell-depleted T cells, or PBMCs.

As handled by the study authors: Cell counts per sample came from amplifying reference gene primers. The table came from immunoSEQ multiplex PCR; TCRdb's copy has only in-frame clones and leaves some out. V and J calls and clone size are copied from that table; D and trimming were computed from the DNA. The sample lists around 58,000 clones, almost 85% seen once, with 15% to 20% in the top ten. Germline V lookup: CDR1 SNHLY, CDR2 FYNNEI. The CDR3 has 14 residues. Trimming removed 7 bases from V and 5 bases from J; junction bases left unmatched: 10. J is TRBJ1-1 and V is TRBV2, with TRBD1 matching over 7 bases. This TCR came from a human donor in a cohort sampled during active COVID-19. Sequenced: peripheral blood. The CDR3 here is CASIGTGVGTEAFF. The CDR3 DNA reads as TGTGCCAGCATTGGAACAGGGGTAGGAACTGAAGCTTTCTTT.